Listed here are 10 T cell receptor beta chains from one sample, sequenced in a study of vaccination and CD4 T cells after COVID-19. With the Oncomine TCR Beta short-read assay, DNA from cultured CD4+ T cells was sequenced. TCRdb reprocessed the PCR reads with MiXCR, giving one entry per CDR3 protein. Of several thousand distinct CDR3 sequences in the sample, 38% are singletons; the top ten hold roughly 43%. What these receptors recognize is not known. Treatment specified: approximately 9-day PBMC culture with coronavirus spike peptide pools or control peptides (ViraFEST assay). Before the COVID-19 pandemic (2011-2018), CD4+ T cells were obtained from the unexposed donor. The sequenced sample was CD4+ T cells from blood, cultured in vitro. These receptors originate from a human donor in good health.

In its sample, this clonotype was seen a few times. The rearrangement joins TRBV7-6 to TRBJ2-3; no reliable D call. This CDR3 region has 17 residues. V lost 2 bases and J lost 0, with 15 bases in between. In germline, CDR1 is SGHVS, CDR2 FNYEAQ. DNA of the CDR3: TGTGCCAGCAGCTTAAGTGGCGGAATAACTAGCACAGATACGCAGTATTTT. The encoded protein is CASSLSGGITSTDTQYF.

This chain links TRBV6-1 with TRBJ1-1; tentative D call: TRBD1 (5 bases). The germline CDR1 and CDR2 sequences are MNHNS and SASEGT. This CDR3 spans 13 amino acids. V lost 4 bases, J lost 1 base, and 7 bases lay in between. This CDR3 reads CASSGQPNTEAFF. CDR3 bases: TGTGCCAGCAGTGGACAGCCGAACACTGAAGCTTTCTTT.

This clonotype turned up a few times. This chain connects TRBV15 to TRBJ1-1; no clear D gene. The CDR3 loop spans 14 amino acids. Germline CDR1 reads LNHNV; CDR2 reads YYDKDF (reference sequence). Trimming shortened V by 3 bases and J by 11 bases, and 19 bases separated the two germline ends. The CDR3 bases are TGTGCCACCAGCAGGCCTCCAGAGACGAATATGGCTTTCTTT. Translated: CATSRPPETNMAFF.

The rearrangement joins TRBV7-9 to TRBJ1-4, with D possibly matching TRBD1 (5 bases). V was cut by 2 bases and J by 6 bases, with 16 bases left in between. The CDR3 is 16 residues long. Germline values: CDR1 SEHNR, CDR2 FQNEAQ (reference sequence). CDR3 sequence reads: CASSLRRATGDEKLFF. The CDR3 nucleotides read TGTGCCAGCAGCTTAAGACGGGCGACGGGGGATGAAAAACTGTTTTTT.

This clonotype was recorded a few times. The chain couples TRBV10-1 to TRBJ2-1; TRBD2 is a possible D gene (6 bases). V lost 6 bases to trimming and J lost 7 bases, with 10 bases between them. The CDR3 has 12 residues. Germline V lookup: CDR1 WNHNN, CDR2 SYGVQD (reference sequence). This CDR3 reads CASSMGRNEQFF. DNA for the CDR3: TGCGCCAGCAGCATGGGGAGGAATGAGCAGTTCTTC.

In this sample, this clonotype turned up a few times. This rearrangement joins TRBV20-1 to TRBJ2-3, with D hard to call. There are 14 residues in the CDR3. Germline V gene sequence: CDR1 DFQATT, CDR2 SNEGSKA (reference sequence). Trimming removed 1 base from V and 8 bases from J, with 16 bases in between. The CDR3 coding sequence is TGCAGTGCTAGAGGGGTACAAGGGAAATTTACGCAGTATTTT. This sequence encodes CSARGVQGKFTQYF.

This clonotype was found a few times. This chain uses TRBV6-2 or TRBV6-3 with TRBJ1-5; D uncertain. Germline CDR1 and CDR2: MNHEY and SVGEGT. V was cut by 5 bases and J by 2 bases, with 10 bases left in between. The CDR3 is 14 residues long. The DNA for the CDR3 is TGTGCCAGCAGTAGTTTCGGAGGCAATCAGCCCCAGCATTTT. It specifies CASSSFGGNQPQHF.

The genes are TRBV30 and TRBJ1-5; 7 bases fit TRBD1. CDR3 size: 12 residues. Germline-derived CDR1 and CDR2 are GTSNPN and SVGIG (reference sequence). After removal of 2 bases from V and 7 bases from J, the junction contained 2 bases not matched to a gene. DNA of the CDR3: TGTGCCTGGAGTCAGGACAGGCAGCCCCAGCATTTT. This gives the protein CAWSQDRQPQHF. Based on the CDR3 plus reference TRBV30 and TRBJ1-5, the full variable domain is SQTIHQWPATLVQPVGSPLSLECTVEGTSNPNLYWYRQAAGRGLQLLFYSVGIGQISSEVPQNLSASRPQDRQFILSSKKLLLSDSGFYLCAWSQDRQPQHFGDGTRLSIL.

The J gene is TRBJ1-1, the V gene TRBV15; tentative D call: TRBD1 (6 bases). The V end was cut by 1 base, the J end by 5 bases, with 14 bases between. CDR1 is LNHNV and CDR2 is YYDKDF in the germline V gene (reference sequence). The CDR3 contains 15 residues. CDR3 loop: CATSRVGGARTEAFF. The CDR3 DNA sequence: TGTGCCACCAGCAGAGTAGGGGGGGCGCGAACTGAAGCTTTCTTT.

This clonotype is labeled as large. The CDR3 DNA sequence: TGTGCCAGCAGCTCAAGGACTAGCGGGGTCCGCGATGAGCAGTTCTTC. It is translated as CASSSRTSGVRDEQFF. The rearrangement links TRBV11-3 to TRBJ2-1, with 12 nucleotides matching TRBD2. The CDR3 has 16 amino acids. V lost 4 bases and J lost 8; bases outside the gene matches: 9. Germline V lookup: CDR1 SGHNT, CDR2 YENEEA.